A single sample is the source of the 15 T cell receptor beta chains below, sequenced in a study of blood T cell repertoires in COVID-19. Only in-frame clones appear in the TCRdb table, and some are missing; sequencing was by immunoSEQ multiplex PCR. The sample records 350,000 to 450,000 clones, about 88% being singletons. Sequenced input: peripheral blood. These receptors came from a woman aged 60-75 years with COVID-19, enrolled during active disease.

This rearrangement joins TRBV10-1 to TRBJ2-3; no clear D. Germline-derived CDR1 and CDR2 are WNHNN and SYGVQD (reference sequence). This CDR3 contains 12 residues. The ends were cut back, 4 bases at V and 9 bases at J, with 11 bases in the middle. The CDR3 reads CASSVGVGTQYF. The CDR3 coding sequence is TGCGCCAGCAGTGTGGGCGTCGGCACGCAGTATTTT.

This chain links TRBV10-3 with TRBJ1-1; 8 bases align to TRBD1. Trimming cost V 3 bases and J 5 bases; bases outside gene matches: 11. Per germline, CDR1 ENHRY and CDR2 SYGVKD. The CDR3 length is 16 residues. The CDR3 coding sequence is TGTGCCATCAGTGATTCCCCGACAGGGGAAATAACTGAAGCTTTCTTT. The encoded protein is CAISDSPTGEITEAFF.

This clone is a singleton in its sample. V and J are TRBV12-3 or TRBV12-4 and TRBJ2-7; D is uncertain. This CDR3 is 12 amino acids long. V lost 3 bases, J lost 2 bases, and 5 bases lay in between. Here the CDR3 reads CASSLTTYEQYF. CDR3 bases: TGTGCCAGCAGTTTGACAACCTACGAGCAGTACTTC.

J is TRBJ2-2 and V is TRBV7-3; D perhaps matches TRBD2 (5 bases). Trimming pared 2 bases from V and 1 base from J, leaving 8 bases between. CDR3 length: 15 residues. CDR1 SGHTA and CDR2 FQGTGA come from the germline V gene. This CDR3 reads CASSLEGMNTGELFF. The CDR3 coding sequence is TGTGCCAGCAGCTTAGAGGGAATGAACACCGGGGAGCTGTTTTTT. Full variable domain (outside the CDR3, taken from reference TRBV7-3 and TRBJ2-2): GAGVSQTPSNKVTEKGKYVELRCDPISGHTALYWYRQSLGQGPEFLIYFQGTGAADDSGLPNDRFFAVRPEGSVSTLKIQRTERGDSAVYLCASSLEGMNTGELFFGEGSRLTVL.

CDR3 region: CASNGGLSYEQYF. CDR3 nucleotide sequence: TGCGCCAGCAACGGCGGGCTGTCCTACGAGCAGTACTTC. The rearrangement uses TRBV5-1 and TRBJ2-7; D possibly corresponds to TRBD2 (5 bases). The germline CDR1 and CDR2 sequences are SGHRS and YFSETQ. The V gene lost 6 bases and the J gene lost 1 base, with 11 bases spanning the gap. The CDR3 has 13 amino acids.

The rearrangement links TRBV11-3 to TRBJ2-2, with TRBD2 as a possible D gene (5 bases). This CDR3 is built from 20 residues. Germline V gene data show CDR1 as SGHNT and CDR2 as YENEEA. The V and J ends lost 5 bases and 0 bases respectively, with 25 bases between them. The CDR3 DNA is TGTGCCAGCAGCGCTACCTCAGGACTTCGCTACGGGCCGAACACCGGGGAGCTGTTTTTT. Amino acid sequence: CASSATSGLRYGPNTGELFF.

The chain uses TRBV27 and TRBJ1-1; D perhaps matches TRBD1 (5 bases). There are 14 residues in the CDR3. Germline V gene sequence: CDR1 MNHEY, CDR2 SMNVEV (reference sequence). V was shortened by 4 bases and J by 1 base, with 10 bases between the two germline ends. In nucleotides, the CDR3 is TGTGCCAGCAGTTGGGGGGACCCGAACACTGAAGCTTTCTTT. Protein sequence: CASSWGDPNTEAFF.

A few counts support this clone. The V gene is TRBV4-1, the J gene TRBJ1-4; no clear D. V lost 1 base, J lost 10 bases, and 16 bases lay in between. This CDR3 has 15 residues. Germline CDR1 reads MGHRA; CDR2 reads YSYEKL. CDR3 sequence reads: CASSQGGGGSGKLFF. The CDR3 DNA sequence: TGCGCCAGCAGCCAAGGAGGTGGCGGGTCGGGAAAACTGTTTTTT.

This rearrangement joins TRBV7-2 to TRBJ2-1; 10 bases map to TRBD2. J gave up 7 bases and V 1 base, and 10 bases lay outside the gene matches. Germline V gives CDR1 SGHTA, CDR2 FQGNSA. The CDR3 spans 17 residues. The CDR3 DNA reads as TGTGCCAGCAGCTTAGTCGTTCGGCTAGCGGGGGTGAATGAGCAGTTCTTC. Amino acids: CASSLVVRLAGVNEQFF.

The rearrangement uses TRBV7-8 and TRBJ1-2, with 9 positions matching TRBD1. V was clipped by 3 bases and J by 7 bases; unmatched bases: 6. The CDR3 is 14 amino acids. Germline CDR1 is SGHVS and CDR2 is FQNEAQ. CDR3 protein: CASSLEGQGSGYTF. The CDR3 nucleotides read TGTGCCAGCAGCTTGGAGGGACAGGGTTCTGGCTACACCTTC.

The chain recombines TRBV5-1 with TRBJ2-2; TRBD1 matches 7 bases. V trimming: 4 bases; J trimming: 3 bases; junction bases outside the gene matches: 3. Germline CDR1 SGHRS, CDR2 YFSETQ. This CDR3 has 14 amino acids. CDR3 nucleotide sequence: TGCGCCAGCAGCCTCGGGACAGACACCGGGGAGCTGTTTTTT. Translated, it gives CASSLGTDTGELFF. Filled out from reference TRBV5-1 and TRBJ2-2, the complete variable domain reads KAGVTQTPRYLIKTRGQQVTLSCSPISGHRSVSWYQQTPGQGLQFLFEYFSETQRNKGNFPGRFSGRQFSNSRSEMNVSTLELGDSALYLCASSLGTDTGELFFGEGSRLTVL.

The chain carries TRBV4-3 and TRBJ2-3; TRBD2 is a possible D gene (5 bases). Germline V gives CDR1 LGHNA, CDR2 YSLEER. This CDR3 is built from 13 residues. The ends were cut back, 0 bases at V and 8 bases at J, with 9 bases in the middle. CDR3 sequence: CASSQETRGTQYF. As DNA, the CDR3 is TGCGCCAGCAGCCAAGAGACCCGGGGTACGCAGTATTTT.

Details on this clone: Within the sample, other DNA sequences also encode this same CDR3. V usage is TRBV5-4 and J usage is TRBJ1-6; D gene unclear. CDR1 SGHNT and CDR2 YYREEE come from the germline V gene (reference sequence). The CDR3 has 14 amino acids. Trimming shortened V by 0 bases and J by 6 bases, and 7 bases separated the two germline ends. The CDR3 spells CASSLDTLNSPLHF. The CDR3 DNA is TGTGCCAGCAGCTTGGACACCCTTAATTCACCCCTCCACTTT.

CDR3 sequence: CASSQGGGSRTQYF. CDR3 nucleotides: TGTGCCAGCAGCCAAGGTGGGGGCTCAAGAACGCAGTATTTT. The chain has TRBV3-1 (or the pseudogene TRBV3-2) and TRBJ2-3; a weak D match, TRBD1 (6 bases). V lost 1 base, J lost 9 bases, and 14 bases lay in between. The CDR3 is 14 amino acids. From germline, CDR1 is LGHDT and CDR2 YNNKEL (reference sequence).

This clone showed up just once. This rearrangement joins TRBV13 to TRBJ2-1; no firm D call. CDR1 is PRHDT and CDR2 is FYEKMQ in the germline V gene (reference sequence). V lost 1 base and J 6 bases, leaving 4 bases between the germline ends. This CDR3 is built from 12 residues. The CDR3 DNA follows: TGTGCCAGCAGCTTAGCAGGCAATGAGCAGTTCTTC. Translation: CASSLAGNEQFF.